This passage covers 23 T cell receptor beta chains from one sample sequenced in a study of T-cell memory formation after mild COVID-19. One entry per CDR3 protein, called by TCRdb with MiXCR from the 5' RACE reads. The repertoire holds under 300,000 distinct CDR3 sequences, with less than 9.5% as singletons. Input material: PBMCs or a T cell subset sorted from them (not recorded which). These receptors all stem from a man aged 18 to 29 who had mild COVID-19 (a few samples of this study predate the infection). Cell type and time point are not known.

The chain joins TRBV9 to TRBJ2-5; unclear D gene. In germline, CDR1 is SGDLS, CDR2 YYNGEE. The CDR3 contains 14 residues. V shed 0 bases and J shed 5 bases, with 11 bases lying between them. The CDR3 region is CASSVAPTGETQYF. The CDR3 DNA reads TGTGCCAGCAGCGTAGCCCCGACGGGCGAGACCCAGTACTTC.

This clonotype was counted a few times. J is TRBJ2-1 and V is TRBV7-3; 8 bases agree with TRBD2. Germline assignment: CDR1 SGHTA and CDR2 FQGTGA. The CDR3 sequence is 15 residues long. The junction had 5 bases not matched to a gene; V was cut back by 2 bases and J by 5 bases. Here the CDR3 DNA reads TGTGCCAGCAGCTTAGAGGGCGGGGGGAACAATGAGCAGTTCTTC. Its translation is CASSLEGGGNNEQFF.

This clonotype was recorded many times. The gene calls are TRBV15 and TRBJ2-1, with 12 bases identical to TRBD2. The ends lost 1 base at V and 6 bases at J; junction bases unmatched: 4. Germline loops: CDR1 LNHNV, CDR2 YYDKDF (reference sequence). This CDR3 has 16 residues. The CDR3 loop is CATSRGRTSGANEQFF. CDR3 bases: TGTGCCACCAGCAGAGGTCGGACTAGCGGGGCCAATGAGCAGTTCTTC.

In nucleotides, the CDR3 is TGCAGTGCTAGAGATCCCCGTCTTCTCGCGGCCCAAGAGACCCAGTACTTC. This encodes CSARDPRLLAAQETQYF. The chain joins TRBV20-1 to TRBJ2-5; D gene uncertain. The V end was cut by 0 bases, the J end by 1 base, with 18 bases between. The CDR3 totals 17 residues. CDR1 DFQATT and CDR2 SNEGSKA come from the germline V gene (reference sequence).

The CDR3 spells CASSSGIGANVLTF. The CDR3, as DNA: TGTGCCAGCTCGTCAGGGATTGGGGCCAACGTCCTGACTTTC. This chain uses TRBV18 with TRBJ2-6; weak D call: TRBD1 (5 bases). This CDR3 has 14 amino acids. The germline V and J ends were trimmed by 6 bases and 3 bases, with 9 bases remaining between them. Germline values: CDR1 KGHSH, CDR2 LQKENI.

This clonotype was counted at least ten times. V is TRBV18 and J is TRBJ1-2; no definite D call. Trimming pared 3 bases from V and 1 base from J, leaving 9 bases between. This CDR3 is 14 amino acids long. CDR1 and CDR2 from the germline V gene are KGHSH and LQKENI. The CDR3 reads CASSPREFNYGYTF. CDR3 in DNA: TGTGCCAGCTCACCTCGGGAGTTTAACTATGGCTACACCTTC.

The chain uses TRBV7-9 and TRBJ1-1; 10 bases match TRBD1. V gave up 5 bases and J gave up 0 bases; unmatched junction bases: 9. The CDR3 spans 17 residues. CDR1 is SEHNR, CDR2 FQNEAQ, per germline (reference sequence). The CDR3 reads CASSTRDRGFMNTEAFF. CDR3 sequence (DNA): TGTGCCAGCAGCACCCGGGACAGGGGCTTTATGAACACTGAAGCTTTCTTT.

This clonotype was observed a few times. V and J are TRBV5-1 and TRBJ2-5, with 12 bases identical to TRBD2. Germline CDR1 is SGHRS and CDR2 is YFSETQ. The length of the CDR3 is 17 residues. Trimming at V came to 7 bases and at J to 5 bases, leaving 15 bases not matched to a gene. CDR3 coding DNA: TGCGCCAGCGGCTGGACTAGCGGGGCCTCGGGGGGGGAGACCCAGTACTTC. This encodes CASGWTSGASGGETQYF.

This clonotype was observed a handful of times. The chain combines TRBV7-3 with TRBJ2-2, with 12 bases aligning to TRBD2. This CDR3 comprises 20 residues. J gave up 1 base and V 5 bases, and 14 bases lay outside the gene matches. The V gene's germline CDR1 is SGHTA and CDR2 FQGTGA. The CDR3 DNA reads TGTGCCAGCAGCCTCCTACCGACTAGCGGGGGAGCCGAGAACACCGGGGAGCTGTTTTTT. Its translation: CASSLLPTSGGAENTGELFF. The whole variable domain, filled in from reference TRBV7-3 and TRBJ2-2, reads GAGVSQTPSNKVTEKGKYVELRCDPISGHTALYWYRQSLGQGPEFLIYFQGTGAADDSGLPNDRFFAVRPEGSVSTLKIQRTERGDSAVYLCASSLLPTSGGAENTGELFFGEGSRLTVL.

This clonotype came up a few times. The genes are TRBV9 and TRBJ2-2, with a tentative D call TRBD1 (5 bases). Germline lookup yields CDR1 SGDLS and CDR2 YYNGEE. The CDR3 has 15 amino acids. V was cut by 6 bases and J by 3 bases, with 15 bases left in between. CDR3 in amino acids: CASTARQGYTGELFF. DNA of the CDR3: TGTGCCAGCACGGCTCGGCAGGGATACACCGGGGAGCTGTTTTTT.

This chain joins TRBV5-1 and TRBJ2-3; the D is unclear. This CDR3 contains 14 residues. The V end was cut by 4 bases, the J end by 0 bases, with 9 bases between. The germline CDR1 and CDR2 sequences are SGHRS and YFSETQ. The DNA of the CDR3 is TGCGCCAGCAGCGGCCAGACGAGCACAGATACGCAGTATTTT. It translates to CASSGQTSTDTQYF.

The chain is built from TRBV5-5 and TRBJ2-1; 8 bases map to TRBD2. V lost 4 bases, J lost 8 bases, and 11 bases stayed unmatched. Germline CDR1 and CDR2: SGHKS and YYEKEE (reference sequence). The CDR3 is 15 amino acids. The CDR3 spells CASSIGASGWYEQFF. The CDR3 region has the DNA TGTGCCAGCAGCATAGGCGCTAGCGGGTGGTATGAGCAGTTCTTC. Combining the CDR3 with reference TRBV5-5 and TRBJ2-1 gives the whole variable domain DAGVTQSPTHLIKTRGQQVTLRCSPISGHKSVSWYQQVLGQGPQFIFQYYEKEERGRGNFPDRFSARQFPNYSSELNVNALLLGDSALYLCASSIGASGWYEQFFGPGTRLTVL.

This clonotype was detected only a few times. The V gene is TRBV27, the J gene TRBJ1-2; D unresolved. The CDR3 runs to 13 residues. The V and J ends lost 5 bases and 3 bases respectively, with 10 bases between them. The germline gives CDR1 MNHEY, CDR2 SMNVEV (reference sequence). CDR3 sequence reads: CASSPHQDYGYTF. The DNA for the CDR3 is TGTGCCAGCAGTCCCCATCAAGACTATGGCTACACCTTC.

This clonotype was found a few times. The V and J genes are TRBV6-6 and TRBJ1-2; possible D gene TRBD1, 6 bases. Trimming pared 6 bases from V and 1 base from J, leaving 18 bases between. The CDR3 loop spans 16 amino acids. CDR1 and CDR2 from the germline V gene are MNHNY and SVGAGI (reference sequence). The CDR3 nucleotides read TGTGCCAGCAGCCCCCGGGGGGGGGGCCTTAACTATGGCTACACCTTC. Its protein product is CASSPRGGGLNYGYTF.

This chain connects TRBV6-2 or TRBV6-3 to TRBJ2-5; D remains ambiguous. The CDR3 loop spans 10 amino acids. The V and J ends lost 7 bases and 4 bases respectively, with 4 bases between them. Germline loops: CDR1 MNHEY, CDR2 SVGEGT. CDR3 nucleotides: TGTGCCAGCAACGGAGAGACCCAGTACTTC. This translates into CASNGETQYF.

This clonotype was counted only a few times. CDR3: CASRPGQGGSTDTQYF. The CDR3, as DNA: TGTGCCAGCAGGCCCGGACAGGGAGGGAGCACAGATACGCAGTATTTT. V is TRBV12-3 or TRBV12-4 and J is TRBJ2-3; D possibly corresponds to TRBD1 (8 bases). The V end lost 6 bases, the J end lost 0 bases, and 16 bases lay between the germline ends. This CDR3 has 16 amino acids.

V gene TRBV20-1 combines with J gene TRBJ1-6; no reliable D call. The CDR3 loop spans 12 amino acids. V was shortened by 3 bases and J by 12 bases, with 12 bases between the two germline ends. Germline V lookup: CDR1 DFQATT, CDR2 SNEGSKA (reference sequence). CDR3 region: CSARSLSGPLHF. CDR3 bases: TGCAGTGCTAGGAGCCTATCGGGACCCCTCCACTTT.

CDR3: CASSNRIRTGPTDTQYF. As DNA, the CDR3 is TGCGCCAGCAGCAACCGAATAAGGACAGGCCCCACAGATACGCAGTATTTT. The chain carries TRBV5-1 and TRBJ2-3; 7 bases line up with TRBD1. CDR3 length: 17 residues. Germline CDR1 reads SGHRS; CDR2 reads YFSETQ. The trim removed 4 bases at V and 2 bases at J, leaving 13 bases unmatched.

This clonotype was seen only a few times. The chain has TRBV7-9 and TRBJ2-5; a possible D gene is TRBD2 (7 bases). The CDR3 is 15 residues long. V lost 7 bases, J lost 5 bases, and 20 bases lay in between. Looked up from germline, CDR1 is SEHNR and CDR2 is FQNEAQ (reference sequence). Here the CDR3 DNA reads TGTGCCAGCACCGACACCCGGGGGGCCGGGGAGACCCAGTACTTC. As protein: CASTDTRGAGETQYF.

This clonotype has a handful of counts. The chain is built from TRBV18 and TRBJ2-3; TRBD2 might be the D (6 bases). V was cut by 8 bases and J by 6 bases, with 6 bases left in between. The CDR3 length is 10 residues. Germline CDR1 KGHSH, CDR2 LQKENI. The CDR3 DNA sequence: TGTGCCAGCCGGGGGGATACGCAGTATTTT. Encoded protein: CASRGDTQYF. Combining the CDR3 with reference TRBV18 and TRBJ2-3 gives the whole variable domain NAGVMQNPRHLVRRRGQEARLRCSPMKGHSHVYWYRQLPEEGLKFMVYLQKENIIDESGMPKERFSAEFPKEGPSILRIQQVVRGDSAAYFCASRGDTQYFGPGTRLTVL.

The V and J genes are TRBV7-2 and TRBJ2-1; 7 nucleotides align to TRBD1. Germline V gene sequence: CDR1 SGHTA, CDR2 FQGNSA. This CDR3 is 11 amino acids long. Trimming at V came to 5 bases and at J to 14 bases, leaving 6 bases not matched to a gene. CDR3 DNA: TGTGCCAGCAGCCAGAGACAGGGCAAGTTCTTC. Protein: CASSQRQGKFF.

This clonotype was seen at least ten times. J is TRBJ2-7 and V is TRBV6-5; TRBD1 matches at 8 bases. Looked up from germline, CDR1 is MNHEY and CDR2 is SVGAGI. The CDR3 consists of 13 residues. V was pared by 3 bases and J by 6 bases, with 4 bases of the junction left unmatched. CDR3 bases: TGTGCCAGCAGTTATCAGGGGGCCGCCGAGCAGTACTTC. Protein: CASSYQGAAEQYF.

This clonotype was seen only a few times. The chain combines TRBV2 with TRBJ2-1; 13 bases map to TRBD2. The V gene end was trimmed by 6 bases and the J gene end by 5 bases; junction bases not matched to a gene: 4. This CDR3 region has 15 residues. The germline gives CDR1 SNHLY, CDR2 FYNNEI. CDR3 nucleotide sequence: TGTGCCAGCAGCGAACTAGCGGGGGGGAACAATGAGCAGTTCTTC. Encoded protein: CASSELAGGNNEQFF.